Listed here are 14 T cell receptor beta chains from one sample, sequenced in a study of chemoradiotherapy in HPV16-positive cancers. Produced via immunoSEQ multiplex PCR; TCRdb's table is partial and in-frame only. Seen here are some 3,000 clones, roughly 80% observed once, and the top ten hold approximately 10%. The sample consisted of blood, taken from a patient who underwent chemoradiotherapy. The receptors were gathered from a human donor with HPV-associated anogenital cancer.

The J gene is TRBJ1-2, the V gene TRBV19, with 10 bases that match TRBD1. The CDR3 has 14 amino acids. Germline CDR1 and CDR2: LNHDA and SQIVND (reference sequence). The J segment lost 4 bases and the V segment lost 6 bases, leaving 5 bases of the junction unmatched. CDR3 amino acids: CASRRTGGAYGYTF. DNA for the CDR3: TGTGCCAGTAGGCGGACAGGGGGTGCCTATGGCTACACCTTC.

The CDR3 coding sequence is TGTGCCTGGAGTGTATCAGGGTCGTCACCCCTCCACTTT. Translating gives CAWSVSGSSPLHF. The chain has TRBV30 and TRBJ1-6, with TRBD1 as a possible D gene (5 bases). Germline loops: CDR1 GTSNPN, CDR2 SVGIG (reference sequence). V gave up 0 bases and J gave up 10 bases, with 10 bases separating them. This CDR3 comprises 13 residues.

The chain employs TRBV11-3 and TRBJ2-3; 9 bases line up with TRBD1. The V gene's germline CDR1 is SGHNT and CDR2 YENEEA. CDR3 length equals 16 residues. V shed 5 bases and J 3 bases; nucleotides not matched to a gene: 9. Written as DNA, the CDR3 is TGTGCCAGCAGCCCTGGGACAGGGTCCAGGACAGATACGCAGTATTTT. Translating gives CASSPGTGSRTDTQYF.

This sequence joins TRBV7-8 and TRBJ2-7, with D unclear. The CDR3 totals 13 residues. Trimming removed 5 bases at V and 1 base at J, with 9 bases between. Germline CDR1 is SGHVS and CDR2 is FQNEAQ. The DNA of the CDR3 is TGTGCCAGCAGCCCGGACGGTTCCTACGAGCAGTACTTC. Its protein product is CASSPDGSYEQYF.

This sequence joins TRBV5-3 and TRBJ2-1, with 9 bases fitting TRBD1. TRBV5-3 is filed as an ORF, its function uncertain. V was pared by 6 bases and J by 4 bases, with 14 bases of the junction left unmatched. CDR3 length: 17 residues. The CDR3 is CARINWEPGQGYNEQFF. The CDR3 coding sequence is TGTGCCAGAATCAATTGGGAGCCGGGACAGGGATACAATGAGCAGTTCTTC.

CDR3 region: CASRSPMGVAYEQYF. The DNA for the CDR3 is TGTGCCAGCAGATCCCCGATGGGGGTTGCCTACGAGCAGTACTTC. The J gene is TRBJ2-7, the V gene TRBV6-5; D might be TRBD1 or TRBD2, each matching 5 bases. Trimming took off 6 bases at V and 2 bases at J, with 17 bases between the two ends. The CDR3 extends over 15 amino acids. CDR1 is MNHEY, CDR2 SVGAGI, per germline.

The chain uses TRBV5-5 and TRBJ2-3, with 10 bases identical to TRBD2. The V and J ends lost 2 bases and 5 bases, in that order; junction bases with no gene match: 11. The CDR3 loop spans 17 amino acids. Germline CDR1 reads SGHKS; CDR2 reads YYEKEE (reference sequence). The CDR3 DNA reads TGTGCCAGCAGCTTCAACTTAGCGGGGGGAGGGGGAGATACGCAGTATTTT. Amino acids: CASSFNLAGGGGDTQYF.

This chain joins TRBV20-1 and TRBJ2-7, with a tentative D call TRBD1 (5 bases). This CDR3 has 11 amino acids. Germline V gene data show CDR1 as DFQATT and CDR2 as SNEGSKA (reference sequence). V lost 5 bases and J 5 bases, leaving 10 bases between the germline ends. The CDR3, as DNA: TGCAGTGCTCCCGGACACCACGAGCAGTACTTC. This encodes CSAPGHHEQYF.

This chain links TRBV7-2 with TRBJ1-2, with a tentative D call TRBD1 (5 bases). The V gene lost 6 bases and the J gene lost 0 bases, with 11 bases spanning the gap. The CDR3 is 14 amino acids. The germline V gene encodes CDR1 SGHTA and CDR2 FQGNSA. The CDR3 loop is CASSTGTTNYGYTF. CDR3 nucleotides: TGTGCCAGCAGTACCGGGACGACTAACTATGGCTACACCTTC.

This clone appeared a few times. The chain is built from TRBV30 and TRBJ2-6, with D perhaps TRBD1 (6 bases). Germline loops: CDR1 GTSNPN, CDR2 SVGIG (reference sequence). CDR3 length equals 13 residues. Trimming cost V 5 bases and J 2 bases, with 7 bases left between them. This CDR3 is CAWRTAGANVLTF. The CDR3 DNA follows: TGTGCCTGGCGGACAGCTGGGGCCAACGTCCTGACTTTC.

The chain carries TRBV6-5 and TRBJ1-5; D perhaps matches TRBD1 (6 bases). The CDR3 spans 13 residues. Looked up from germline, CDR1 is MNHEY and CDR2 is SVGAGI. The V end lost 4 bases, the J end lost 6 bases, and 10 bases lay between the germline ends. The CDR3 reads CASSSQGGQPQHF. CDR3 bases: TGTGCCAGCAGTTCACAGGGTGGTCAGCCCCAGCATTTT.

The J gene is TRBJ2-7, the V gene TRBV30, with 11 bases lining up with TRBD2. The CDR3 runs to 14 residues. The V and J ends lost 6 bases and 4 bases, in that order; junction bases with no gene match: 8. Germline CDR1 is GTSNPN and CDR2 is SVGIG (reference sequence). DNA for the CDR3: TGTGCCTGTCAGACTAGCGGGGCGTTATACGAGCAGTACTTC. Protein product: CACQTSGALYEQYF.

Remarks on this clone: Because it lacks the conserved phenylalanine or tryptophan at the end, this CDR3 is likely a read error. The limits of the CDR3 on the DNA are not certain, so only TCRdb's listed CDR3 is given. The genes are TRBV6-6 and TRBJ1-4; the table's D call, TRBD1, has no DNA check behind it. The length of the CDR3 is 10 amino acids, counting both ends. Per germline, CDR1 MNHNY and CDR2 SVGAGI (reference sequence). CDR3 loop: CASRNRSHGV.

The DNA for the CDR3 is TGTGCCAGCAGCCCTCACGGGAAGGGGCCACCTAATGAAAAACTGTTTTTT. Translated: CASSPHGKGPPNEKLFF. The chain is built from TRBV9 and TRBJ1-4; D may be TRBD1 (5 bases). Germline CDR1 is SGDLS and CDR2 is YYNGEE. Trimming took 4 bases from V and 3 from J, leaving 19 bases between them. The CDR3 is 17 residues long.